This T cell receptor (beta chain) is drawn from a study of T cell responses to AZD1222 COVID-19 vaccine. General study results and limits: Targets within unmutated variant regions were reportedly found for nearly half of spike-specific TCRs. Just a handful of people given AZD1222 tested seropositive at baseline.

Measured with immunoSEQ multiplex PCR; TCRdb has only the in-frame clones, and not every one. The sample records 150,000 to 200,000 clones, approximately 90% being singletons. Only one count was recorded for this clone. The antigen is unknown. The length of the CDR3 is 8 residues. The V gene's germline CDR1 is DFQATT and CDR2 SNEGSKA (reference sequence). Trimming shortened V by 0 bases and J by 15 bases, and 3 bases separated the two germline ends. This chain joins TRBV20-1 and TRBJ2-1; D gene uncertain. The sequencing used peripheral blood, collected 28 days after the second dose of the MenACWY control vaccine. The clonotype comes from an adult who received the MenACWY meningococcal vaccine as a control. Written as DNA, the CDR3 is TGCAGTGCTAGAGAGGTGTTCTTC. Translated, it gives CSAREVFF.